This entry lists 23 T cell receptor beta chains sequenced from one sample in a study of blood T cell repertoires in COVID-19 (TCRdb year 2020). The library relied on the immunoSEQ multiplex PCR assay. TCRdb stores this immuneACCESS table with in-frame sequences only. Part of the clones is absent; in the studies checked, under half of the shortfall reflects unresolved V genes, and no reason is known for the rest. For this sample there are about 220,000 clones; 70% to 85% appear just once. 3% to 4% of the sample is taken by the ten largest. The source material was PBMCs or T cells enriched from blood (not recorded which). These TCRs come from a woman aged 55 to 70 who had recovered from COVID-19.

This clone was recorded once. The sample has other DNA sequences that encode this CDR3 too. The chain's CDR3 is CASSPGTSGNTDTQYF. The DNA for the CDR3 is TGCGCCAGCAGTCCTGGGACTAGCGGCAACACAGATACGCAGTATTTT. The chain employs TRBV5-1 and TRBJ2-3, with 11 bases that match TRBD2. Trimming removed 5 bases from V and 2 bases from J; junction bases left unmatched: 7. The CDR3 has 16 amino acids. The germline V gene encodes CDR1 SGHRS and CDR2 YFSETQ.

In this sample, this clone turned up a few times. V usage is TRBV30 and J usage is TRBJ2-1, with 13 bases matching TRBD2. With V trimmed by 5 bases and J by 5 bases, 15 bases remained unmatched. Germline V gene lookup returns CDR1 GTSNPN and CDR2 SVGIG (reference sequence). CDR3 size: 18 residues. CDR3 in amino acids: CAWDLGLAGVGGDNEQFF. The DNA for the CDR3 is TGTGCCTGGGACCTAGGACTAGCGGGAGTGGGGGGGGACAATGAGCAGTTCTTC.

This clone was seen more than once but under ten times. V usage is TRBV7-2 and J usage is TRBJ2-7; TRBD1 is a possible D gene (6 bases). Trimming shortened V by 7 bases and J by 0 bases, and 16 bases separated the two germline ends. Germline CDR1 and CDR2: SGHTA and FQGNSA. The CDR3 length is 15 residues. The CDR3 reads CASTLQQGNSYEQYF. The CDR3, as DNA: TGTGCCAGCACCTTGCAACAGGGAAACTCCTACGAGCAGTACTTC. Full variable domain (remainder filled in from reference TRBV7-2 and TRBJ2-7): GAGVSQSPSNKVTEKGKDVELRCDPISGHTALYWYRQSLGQGLEFLIYFQGNSAPDKSGLPSDRFSAERTGGSVSTLTIQRTQQEDSAVYLCASTLQQGNSYEQYFGPGTRLTVT.

The chain has TRBV5-4 and TRBJ1-1, with a weak D call TRBD1 (5 bases). The germline CDR1 and CDR2 sequences are SGHNT and YYREEE (reference sequence). CDR3 length equals 14 residues. Trimming shortened V by 0 bases and J by 1 base, and 7 bases separated the two germline ends. CDR3: CASSLGRENTEAFF. The CDR3 DNA sequence: TGTGCCAGCAGCTTGGGCAGGGAGAACACTGAAGCTTTCTTT.

This chain connects TRBV11-1 to TRBJ2-1; TRBD2 aligns across 9 bases. Germline loops: CDR1 SGHAT, CDR2 FQDESV (reference sequence). The CDR3 consists of 16 residues. The ends lost 3 bases at V and 3 bases at J; junction bases unmatched: 6. CDR3 coding DNA: TGTGCCAGCAGCTTTCTCGCGGGAGGGTACTACAATGAGCAGTTCTTC. Its protein is CASSFLAGGYYNEQFF.

V and J are TRBV12-5 and TRBJ1-1; TRBD1 matches 8 bases. Looked up from germline, CDR1 is LGHNT and CDR2 is FRNRAP. CDR3 length equals 15 residues. V lost 1 base, J lost 1 base, and 2 bases stayed unmatched. The CDR3 nucleotides are TGTGCTAGTGGTTTGGGACAGGGGCCGAACACTGAAGCTTTCTTT. Its protein is CASGLGQGPNTEAFF.

This chain connects TRBV30 to TRBJ1-1, with D perhaps TRBD1 (5 bases). This CDR3 has 12 residues. V was trimmed by 2 bases and J by 5 bases, leaving 9 bases between them. Germline values: CDR1 GTSNPN, CDR2 SVGIG (reference sequence). The CDR3 loop is CAWSQGWTEAFF. CDR3 bases: TGTGCCTGGAGTCAGGGATGGACTGAAGCTTTCTTT.

This chain links TRBV6-5 with TRBJ2-3, with D tentatively TRBD1 (5 bases). This CDR3 region has 15 residues. V lost 2 bases to trimming and J lost 1 base, with 10 bases between them. In germline, CDR1 is MNHEY, CDR2 SVGAGI. The CDR3 region has the DNA TGTGCCAGCAGTTACATGGGGCGAGGCACAGATACGCAGTATTTT. Its protein is CASSYMGRGTDTQYF.

This clone has just one count. This chain joins TRBV10-3 and TRBJ1-1, with TRBD1 as a possible D gene (5 bases). The V gene lost 0 bases and the J gene lost 1 base, with 6 bases spanning the gap. Germline V gene lookup returns CDR1 ENHRY and CDR2 SYGVKD. This CDR3 has 14 amino acids. The CDR3 region is CAISESRGNTEAFF. CDR3 DNA: TGTGCCATCAGTGAGTCAAGGGGGAACACTGAAGCTTTCTTT.

J is TRBJ2-1 and V is TRBV5-1, with 11 positions matching TRBD1. The germline V gene encodes CDR1 SGHRS and CDR2 YFSETQ. V was clipped by 4 bases and J by 9 bases; unmatched bases: 15. This CDR3 has 17 residues. This chain's CDR3 is CASSLLDRGQGFSEQFF. The CDR3 nucleotides read TGCGCCAGCAGCCTACTGGACAGGGGGCAAGGTTTCAGTGAGCAGTTCTTC.

The chain links TRBV6-5 to TRBJ1-1, with D possibly TRBD1 on 6 matching bases. The CDR3 length is 15 residues. Germline CDR1 is MNHEY and CDR2 is SVGAGI. V gave up 0 bases and J gave up 10 bases, with 18 bases separating them. The CDR3: CASSYSLTGTETAFF. In DNA form, the CDR3 reads TGTGCCAGCAGTTACTCCTTAACAGGGACGGAGACAGCTTTCTTT.

This chain links TRBV12-3 or TRBV12-4 with TRBJ1-2, with D possibly matching TRBD1 (6 bases). This CDR3 has 13 residues. Trimming pared 5 bases from V and 8 bases from J, leaving 15 bases between. The CDR3 coding sequence is TGTGCCAGCAGTACTTCAGGGGTGAGAGGCTACACCTTC. This translates into CASSTSGVRGYTF.

The chain employs TRBV29-1 and TRBJ2-1; the D gene is possibly TRBD2 (6 bases). Germline CDR1 reads SQVTM; CDR2 reads ANQGSEA. CDR3 length: 16 residues. The V end lost 1 base, the J end lost 2 bases, and 15 bases lay between the germline ends. The CDR3 nucleotides read TGCAGCGTTGAAGGGCGGGGCATCTACCCCTACAATGAGCAGTTCTTC. This sequence encodes CSVEGRGIYPYNEQFF.

The chain uses TRBV5-6 and TRBJ2-3, with D maybe TRBD1 (6 bases). The germline V and J ends were trimmed by 4 bases and 4 bases, with 13 bases remaining between them. Germline V gives CDR1 SGHDT, CDR2 YYEEEE. The CDR3 loop spans 14 amino acids. In DNA, the CDR3 is TGTGCCAGCAGCAACTACAGGGACGCAGATACGCAGTATTTT. Amino acid sequence: CASSNYRDADTQYF.

The chain combines TRBV7-9 with TRBJ2-2; 11 nucleotides align to TRBD1. The CDR3 is 16 residues long. Trimming removed 4 bases from V and 4 bases from J; junction bases left unmatched: 5. CDR1 is SEHNR, CDR2 FQNEAQ, per germline (reference sequence). CDR3 in amino acids: CASSYGQGAPTGELFF. The CDR3 DNA reads TGTGCCAGCAGCTACGGACAGGGGGCGCCCACCGGGGAGCTGTTTTTT.

This clone was observed once. J is TRBJ1-4 and V is TRBV12-5; 9 bases line up with TRBD1. V lost 2 bases to trimming and J lost 7 bases; unmatched junction nucleotides: 20. Per germline, CDR1 LGHNT and CDR2 FRNRAP. This CDR3 region has 20 residues. CDR3 sequence reads: CASGLPPRTGDNGLGEKLFF. The CDR3 nucleotides are TGTGCTAGTGGTTTGCCTCCCCGGACAGGGGATAACGGATTGGGTGAAAAACTGTTTTTT. Filled out from reference TRBV12-5 and TRBJ1-4, the complete variable domain reads DARVTQTPRHKVTEMGQEVTMRCQPILGHNTVFWYRQTMMQGLELLAYFRNRAPLDDSGMPKDRFSAEMPDATLATLKIQPSEPRDSAVYFCASGLPPRTGDNGLGEKLFFGSGTQLSVL.

The chain uses TRBV5-1 and TRBJ1-3; D possibly corresponds to TRBD1 (5 bases). The V end was cut by 4 bases, the J end by 0 bases, with 14 bases between. CDR3 length equals 16 residues. Per germline, CDR1 SGHRS and CDR2 YFSETQ. The CDR3 spells CASSQTPGVSGNTIYF. The CDR3 DNA is TGCGCCAGCAGCCAAACTCCGGGGGTCTCTGGAAACACCATATATTTT.

The chain is built from TRBV15 and TRBJ2-7; 14 bases are a match to TRBD2. There are 15 residues in the CDR3. Germline V CDR1 and CDR2: LNHNV, YYDKDF (reference sequence). J gave up 8 bases and V 6 bases, and 9 bases lay outside the gene matches. Written as DNA, the CDR3 is TGTGCCACCAGAGCACCGGGACTAGCGGGAGCGCAGCAGTACTTC. Its translation is CATRAPGLAGAQQYF.

V and J are TRBV7-8 and TRBJ2-7, with D possibly TRBD1 on 6 matching bases. Germline CDR1 is SGHVS and CDR2 is FQNEAQ. This CDR3 comprises 14 residues. The V and J ends lost 4 bases and 0 bases respectively, with 10 bases between them. The CDR3 sequence is CASSSDRSSYEQYF. The CDR3 DNA follows: TGTGCCAGCAGCTCCGACAGGAGCTCCTACGAGCAGTACTTC.

The chain employs TRBV2 and TRBJ1-6; 10 bases are a match to TRBD1. The CDR3 spans 15 residues. The trim removed 4 bases at V and 7 bases at J, leaving 4 bases unmatched. Germline V gene sequence: CDR1 SNHLY, CDR2 FYNNEI. CDR3: CASSGWTGGNSPLHF. CDR3 bases: TGTGCCAGCAGTGGCTGGACAGGGGGAAATTCACCCCTCCACTTT.

The chain couples TRBV12-5 to TRBJ2-1; D is perhaps TRBD2 (6 bases). CDR1 is LGHNT and CDR2 is FRNRAP in the germline V gene. The CDR3 runs 14 residues. Trimming stripped 1 base from V and 8 bases from J, with 12 bases between. The CDR3 is CASGLGTTDDEQFF. The CDR3 DNA reads TGTGCTAGTGGTTTGGGGACTACCGACGATGAGCAGTTCTTC.

The chain has TRBV10-3 and TRBJ2-7, with 7 bases fitting TRBD1. Germline CDR1 reads ENHRY; CDR2 reads SYGVKD. This CDR3 is 15 amino acids long. J was trimmed by 1 base and V by 5 bases; bases with no gene match: 8. The CDR3 region has the DNA TGTGCCATCAGTTCCACAGGGGATCATTCCTACGAGCAGTACTTC. Translated, it gives CAISSTGDHSYEQYF.

This chain connects TRBV9 to TRBJ1-1; 7 bases are shared with TRBD1. CDR3 length: 16 residues. V lost 2 bases, J lost 3 bases, and 10 bases stayed unmatched. The germline gives CDR1 SGDLS, CDR2 YYNGEE. CDR3 sequence reads: CASSVLRGPGDTEAFF. CDR3 DNA: TGTGCCAGCAGCGTTCTAAGGGGGCCGGGGGACACTGAAGCTTTCTTT.